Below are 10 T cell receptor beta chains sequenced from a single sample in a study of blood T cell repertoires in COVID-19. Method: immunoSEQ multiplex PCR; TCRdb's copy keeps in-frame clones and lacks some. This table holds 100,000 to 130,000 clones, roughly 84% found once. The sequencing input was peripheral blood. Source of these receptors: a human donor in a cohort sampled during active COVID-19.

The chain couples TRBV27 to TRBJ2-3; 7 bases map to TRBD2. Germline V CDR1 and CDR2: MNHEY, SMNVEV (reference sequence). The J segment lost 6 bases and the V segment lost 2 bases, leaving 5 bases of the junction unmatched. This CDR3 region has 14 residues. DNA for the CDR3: TGTGCCAGCAGTTTAGGGACTAACCGTGATACGCAGTATTTT. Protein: CASSLGTNRDTQYF.

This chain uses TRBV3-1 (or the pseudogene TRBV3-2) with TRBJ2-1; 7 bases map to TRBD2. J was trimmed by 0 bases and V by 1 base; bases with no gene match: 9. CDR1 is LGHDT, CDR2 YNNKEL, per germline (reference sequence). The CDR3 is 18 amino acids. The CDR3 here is CASSQVGGGSPSYNEQFF. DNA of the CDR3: TGTGCCAGCAGCCAAGTAGGTGGCGGGAGTCCCTCCTACAATGAGCAGTTCTTC.

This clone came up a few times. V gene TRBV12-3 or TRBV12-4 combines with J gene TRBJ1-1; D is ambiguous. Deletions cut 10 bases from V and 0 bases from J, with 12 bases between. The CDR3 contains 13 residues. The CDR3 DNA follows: TGTGCCACCCAATGGGCCTTGAACACTGAAGCTTTCTTT. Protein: CATQWALNTEAFF.

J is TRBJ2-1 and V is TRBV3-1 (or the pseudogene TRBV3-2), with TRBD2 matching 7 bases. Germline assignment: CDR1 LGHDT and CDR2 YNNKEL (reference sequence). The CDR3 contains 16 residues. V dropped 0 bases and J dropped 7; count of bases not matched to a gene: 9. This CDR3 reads CASSQDMREIGNEQFF. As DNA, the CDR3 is TGTGCCAGCAGCCAAGATATGCGGGAGATCGGTAATGAGCAGTTCTTC.

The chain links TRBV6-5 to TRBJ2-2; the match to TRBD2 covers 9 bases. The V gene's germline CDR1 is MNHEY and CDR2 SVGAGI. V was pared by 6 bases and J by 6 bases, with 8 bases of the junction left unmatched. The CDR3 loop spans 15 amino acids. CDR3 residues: CASSPGLASPGELFF. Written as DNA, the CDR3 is TGTGCCAGCAGCCCGGGACTAGCTTCCCCCGGGGAGCTGTTTTTT.

The DNA of the CDR3 is TGCAGCTCCGCGACAGGGAACACTGAAGCTTTCTTT. As protein: CSSATGNTEAFF. The J gene is TRBJ1-1, the V gene TRBV29-1; a weak D match, TRBD1 (6 bases). Trimming took 8 bases from V and 1 from J, leaving 11 bases between them. The CDR3 is 12 residues long. CDR1 is SQVTM, CDR2 ANQGSEA, per germline.

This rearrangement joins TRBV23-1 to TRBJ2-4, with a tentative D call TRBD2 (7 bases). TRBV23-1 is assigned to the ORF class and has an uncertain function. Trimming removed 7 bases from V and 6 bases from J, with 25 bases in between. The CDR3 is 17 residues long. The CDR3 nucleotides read TGCGCCAGCACCTCTCCCGCGGGGAGGGGGGATAGAAACATTCAGTACTTC. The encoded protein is CASTSPAGRGDRNIQYF.

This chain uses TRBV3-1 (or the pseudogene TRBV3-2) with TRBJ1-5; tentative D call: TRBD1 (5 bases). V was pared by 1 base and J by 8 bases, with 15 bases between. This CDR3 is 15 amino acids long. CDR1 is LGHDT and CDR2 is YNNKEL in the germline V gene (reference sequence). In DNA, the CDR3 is TGTGCCAGCAGCCAAGGGACACAGGCTTTGAAGCCCCAGCATTTT. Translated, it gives CASSQGTQALKPQHF.

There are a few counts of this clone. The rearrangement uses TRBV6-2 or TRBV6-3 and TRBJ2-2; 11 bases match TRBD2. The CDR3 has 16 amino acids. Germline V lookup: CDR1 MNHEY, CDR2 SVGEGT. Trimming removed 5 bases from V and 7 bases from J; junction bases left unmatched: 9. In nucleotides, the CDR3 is TGTGCCAGCAGTGAGACTAGCGGGGCTTCCGGCGGGGAGCTGTTTTTT. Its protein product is CASSETSGASGGELFF.

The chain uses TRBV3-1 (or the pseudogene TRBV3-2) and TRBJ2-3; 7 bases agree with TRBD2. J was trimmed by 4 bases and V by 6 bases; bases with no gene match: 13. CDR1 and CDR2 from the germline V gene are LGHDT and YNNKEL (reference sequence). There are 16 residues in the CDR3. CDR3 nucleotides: TGTGCCAGCAGTTACACCGGGACTACGTTCGCAGATACGCAGTATTTT. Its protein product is CASSYTGTTFADTQYF.